The sequence of this TCR beta chain was determined in a study of blood T cell repertoires in COVID-19. Overall study: Sites in the United States, Italy and Spain provided acute and convalescent COVID-19 samples.

This CDR3 has 13 amino acids. The germline V gene encodes CDR1 MRHNA and CDR2 SNTAGT. V was cut by 6 bases and J by 4 bases, with 12 bases left in between. The authors' processing: Amplification of reference gene primers provided the estimated nucleated cell counts. TCRdb's table, derived via immunoSEQ multiplex PCR, lists solely in-frame clones and lacks some. V and J calls and clone size come straight from that table; D and trimming were deduced from the DNA. The profile shows about 100,000 clones, approximately 88% of them singletons. This clone appeared a single time. The chain uses TRBV6-4 and TRBJ1-2; unclear D gene. The specimen sequenced was peripheral blood. This receptor was obtained from a human donor in a cohort sampled during active COVID-19. The CDR3 here is CASSALAGYGYTF. CDR3 nucleotides: TGTGCCAGCAGCGCCCTGGCTGGCTATGGCTACACCTTC.